The source of this TCR beta chain is a study of response to subunit inactivated influenza vaccine. With regard to this clonotype: The antigen is not known.

TCRdb re-called the RT-PCR reads through MiXCR, storing one row per CDR3 protein. The sample carries some 500,000 distinct CDR3 sequences, approximately 17% recorded once. The study's findings and limits: With each seasonal influenza vaccination, the authors suggested, few new T cells are recruited.

The CDR3 spans 15 residues. Trimming stripped 0 bases from V and 7 bases from J, with 14 bases between. The germline V gene has CDR1 SGHDT and CDR2 YYEEEE. The chain links TRBV5-6 to TRBJ2-1; D might be TRBD2 (6 bases). Sample: CD4+ T cells sorted from PBMCs, taken less than 30 months after vaccination. The TCR sequence derives from a man between 45 and 75 years old who received an inactivated influenza vaccine. Here the CDR3 reads CASSLARGFSNEQFF. Here the CDR3 DNA reads TGTGCCAGCAGCTTGGCCCGGGGGTTTTCAAATGAGCAGTTCTTC.